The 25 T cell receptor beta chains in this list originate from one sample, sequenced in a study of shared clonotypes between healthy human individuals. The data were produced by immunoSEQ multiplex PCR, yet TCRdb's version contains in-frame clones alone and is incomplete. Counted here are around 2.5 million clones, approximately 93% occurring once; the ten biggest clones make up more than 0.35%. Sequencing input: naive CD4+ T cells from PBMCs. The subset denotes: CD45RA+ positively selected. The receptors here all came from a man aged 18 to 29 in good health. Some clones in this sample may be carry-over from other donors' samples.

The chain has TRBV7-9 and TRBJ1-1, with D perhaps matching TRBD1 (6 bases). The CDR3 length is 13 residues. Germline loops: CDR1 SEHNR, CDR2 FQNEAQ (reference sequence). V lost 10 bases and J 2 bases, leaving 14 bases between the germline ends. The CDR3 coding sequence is TGTGCCACCAACGCGGACAGAAACACTGAAGCTTTCTTT. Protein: CATNADRNTEAFF.

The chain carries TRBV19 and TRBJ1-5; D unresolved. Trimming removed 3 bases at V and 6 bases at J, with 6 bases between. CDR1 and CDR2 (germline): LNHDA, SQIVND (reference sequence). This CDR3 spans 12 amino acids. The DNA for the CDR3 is TGTGCCAGTAGTATTTGGGCTCAGCCCCAGCATTTT. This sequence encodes CASSIWAQPQHF.

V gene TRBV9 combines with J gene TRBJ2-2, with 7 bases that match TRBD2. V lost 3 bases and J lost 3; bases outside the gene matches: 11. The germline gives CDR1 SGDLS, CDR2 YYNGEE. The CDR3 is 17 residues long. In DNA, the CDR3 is TGTGCCAGCAGCGGAATACTAGCGCAAGGGTACACCGGGGAGCTGTTTTTT. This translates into CASSGILAQGYTGELFF.

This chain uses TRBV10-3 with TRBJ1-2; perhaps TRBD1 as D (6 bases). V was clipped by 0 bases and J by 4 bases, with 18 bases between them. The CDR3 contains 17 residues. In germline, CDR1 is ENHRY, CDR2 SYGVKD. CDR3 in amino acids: CAISESPPAGEAYGYTF. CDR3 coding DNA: TGTGCCATCAGTGAGTCCCCCCCGGCAGGGGAGGCCTATGGCTACACCTTC.

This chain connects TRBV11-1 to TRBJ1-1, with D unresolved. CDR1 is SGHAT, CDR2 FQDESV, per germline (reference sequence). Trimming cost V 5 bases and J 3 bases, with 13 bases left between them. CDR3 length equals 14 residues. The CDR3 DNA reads TGTGCCAGCAGCCCCCGACCCTGGGACACTGAAGCTTTCTTT. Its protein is CASSPRPWDTEAFF.

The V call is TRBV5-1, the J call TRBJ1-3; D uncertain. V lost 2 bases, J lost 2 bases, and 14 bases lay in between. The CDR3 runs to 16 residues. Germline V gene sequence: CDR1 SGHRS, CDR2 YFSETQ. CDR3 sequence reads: CASSFLAGSAGNTIYF. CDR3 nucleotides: TGCGCCAGCAGCTTCTTAGCGGGGTCAGCTGGAAACACCATATATTTT.

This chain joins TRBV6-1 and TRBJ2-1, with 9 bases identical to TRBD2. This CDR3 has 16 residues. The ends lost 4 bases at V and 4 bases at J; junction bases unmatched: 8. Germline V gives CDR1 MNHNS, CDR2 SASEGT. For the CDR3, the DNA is TGTGCCAGCAGTGCGGAACTAGCGGGTCCTTACAATGAGCAGTTCTTC. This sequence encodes CASSAELAGPYNEQFF.

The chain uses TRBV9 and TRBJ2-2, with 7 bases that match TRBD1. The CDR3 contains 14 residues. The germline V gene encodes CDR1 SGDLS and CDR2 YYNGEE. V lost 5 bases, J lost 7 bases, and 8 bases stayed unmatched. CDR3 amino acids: CASRKQQGLGELFF. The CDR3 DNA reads TGTGCCAGCAGAAAACAACAGGGGCTCGGGGAGCTGTTTTTT. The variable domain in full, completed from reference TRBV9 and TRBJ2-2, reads DSGVTQTPKHLITATGQRVTLRCSPRSGDLSVYWYQQSLDQGLQFLIQYYNGEERAKGNILERFSAQQFPDLHSELNLSSLELGDSALYFCASRKQQGLGELFFGEGSRLTVL.

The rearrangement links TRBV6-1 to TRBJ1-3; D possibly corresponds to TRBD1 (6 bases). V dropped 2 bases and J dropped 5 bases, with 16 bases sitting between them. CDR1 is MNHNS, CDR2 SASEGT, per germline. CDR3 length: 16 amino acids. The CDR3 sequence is CASSEQGRVGRNTIYF. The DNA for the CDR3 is TGTGCCAGCAGTGAACAGGGGAGGGTAGGGCGAAACACCATATATTTT.

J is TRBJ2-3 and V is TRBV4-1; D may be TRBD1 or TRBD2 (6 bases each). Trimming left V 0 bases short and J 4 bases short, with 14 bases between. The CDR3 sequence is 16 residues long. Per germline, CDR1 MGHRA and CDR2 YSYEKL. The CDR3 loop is CASSQEGGSKSDTQYF. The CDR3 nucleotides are TGCGCCAGCAGCCAAGAAGGGGGGAGTAAATCAGATACGCAGTATTTT.

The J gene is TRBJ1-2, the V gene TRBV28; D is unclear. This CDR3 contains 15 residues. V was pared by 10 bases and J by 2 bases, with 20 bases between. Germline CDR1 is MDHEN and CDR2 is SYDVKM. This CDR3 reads CATRFGINTNYGYTF. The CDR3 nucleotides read TGTGCCACCAGATTTGGGATAAATACCAACTATGGCTACACCTTC.

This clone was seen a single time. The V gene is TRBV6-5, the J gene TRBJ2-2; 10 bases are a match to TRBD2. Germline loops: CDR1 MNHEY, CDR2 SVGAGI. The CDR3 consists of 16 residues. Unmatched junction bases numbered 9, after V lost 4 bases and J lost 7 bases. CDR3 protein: CASSWGGLAGVGELFF. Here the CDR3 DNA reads TGTGCCAGCAGTTGGGGGGGTCTAGCGGGAGTCGGGGAGCTGTTTTTT.

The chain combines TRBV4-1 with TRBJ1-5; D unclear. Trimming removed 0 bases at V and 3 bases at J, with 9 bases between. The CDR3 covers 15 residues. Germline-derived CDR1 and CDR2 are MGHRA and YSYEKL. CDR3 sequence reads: CASSQERGFNQPQHF. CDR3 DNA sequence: TGCGCCAGCAGCCAAGAGCGAGGCTTCAATCAGCCCCAGCATTTT.

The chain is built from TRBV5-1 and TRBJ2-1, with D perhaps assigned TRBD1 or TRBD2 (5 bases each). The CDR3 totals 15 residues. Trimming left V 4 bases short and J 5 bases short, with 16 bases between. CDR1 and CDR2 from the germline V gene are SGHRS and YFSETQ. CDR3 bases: TGCGCCAGCAGCCTAGGGCCCCGAGGGGACAATGAGCAGTTCTTC. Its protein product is CASSLGPRGDNEQFF.

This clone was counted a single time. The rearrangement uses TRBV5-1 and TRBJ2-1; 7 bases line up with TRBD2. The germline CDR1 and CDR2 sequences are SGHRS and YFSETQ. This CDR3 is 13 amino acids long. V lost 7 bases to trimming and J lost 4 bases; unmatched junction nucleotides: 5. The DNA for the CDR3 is TGCGCCAGCGCGGCTAGCGGATACAATGAGCAGTTCTTC. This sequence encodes CASAASGYNEQFF.

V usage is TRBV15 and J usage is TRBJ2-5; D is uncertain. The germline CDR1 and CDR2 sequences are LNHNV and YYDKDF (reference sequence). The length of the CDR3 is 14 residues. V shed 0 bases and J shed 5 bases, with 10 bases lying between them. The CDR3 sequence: CATSRDPFRETQYF. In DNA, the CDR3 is TGTGCCACCAGCAGAGATCCGTTTCGGGAGACCCAGTACTTC.

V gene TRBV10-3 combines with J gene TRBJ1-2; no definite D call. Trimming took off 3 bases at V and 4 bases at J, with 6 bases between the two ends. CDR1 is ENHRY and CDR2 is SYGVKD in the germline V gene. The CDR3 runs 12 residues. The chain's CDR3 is CAISDITYGYTF. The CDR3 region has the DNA TGTGCCATCAGTGATATTACCTATGGCTACACCTTC.

The CDR3 DNA is TGCGCCAGCAGCTTGGCCCCTAGCGGGGCCATTAATGAGCAGTTCTTC. Its protein product is CASSLAPSGAINEQFF. The chain joins TRBV5-1 to TRBJ2-1; 9 bases map to TRBD2. Germline trimming cut 0 bases from V and 7 bases from J; bases unmatched to any gene: 8. Germline V gene lookup returns CDR1 SGHRS and CDR2 YFSETQ. This CDR3 has 16 residues.

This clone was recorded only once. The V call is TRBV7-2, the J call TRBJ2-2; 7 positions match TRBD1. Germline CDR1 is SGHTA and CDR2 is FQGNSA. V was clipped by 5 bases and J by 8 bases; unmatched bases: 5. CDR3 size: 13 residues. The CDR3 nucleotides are TGTGCCAGCAGCGGGACAGTCTCAGGGGAGCTGTTTTTT. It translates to CASSGTVSGELFF.

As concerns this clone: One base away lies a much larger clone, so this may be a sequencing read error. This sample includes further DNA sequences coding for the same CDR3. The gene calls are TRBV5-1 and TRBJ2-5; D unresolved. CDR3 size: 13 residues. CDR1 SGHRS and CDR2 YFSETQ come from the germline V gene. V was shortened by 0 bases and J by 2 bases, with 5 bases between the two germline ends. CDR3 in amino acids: CASSLGPQETQYF. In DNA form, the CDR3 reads TGCGCCAGCAGCTTGGGACCGCAAGAGACCCAGTACTTC. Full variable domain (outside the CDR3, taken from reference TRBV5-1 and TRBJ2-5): KAGVTQTPRYLIKTRGQQVTLSCSPISGHRSVSWYQQTPGQGLQFLFEYFSETQRNKGNFPGRFSGRQFSNSRSEMNVSTLELGDSALYLCASSLGPQETQYFGPGTRLLVL.

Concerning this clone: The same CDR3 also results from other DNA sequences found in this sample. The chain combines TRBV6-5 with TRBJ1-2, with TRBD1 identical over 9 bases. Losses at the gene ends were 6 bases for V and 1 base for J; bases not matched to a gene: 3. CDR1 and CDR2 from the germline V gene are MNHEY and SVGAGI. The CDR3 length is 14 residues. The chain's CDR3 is CASRRGQGNYGYTF. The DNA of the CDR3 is TGTGCCAGCAGGCGGGGACAGGGTAACTATGGCTACACCTTC.

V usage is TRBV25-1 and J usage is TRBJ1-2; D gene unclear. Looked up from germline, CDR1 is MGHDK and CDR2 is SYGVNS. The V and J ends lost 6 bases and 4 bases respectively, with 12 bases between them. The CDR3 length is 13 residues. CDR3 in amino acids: CASSRGRPYGYTF. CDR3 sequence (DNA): TGTGCCAGCAGCCGGGGTCGCCCCTATGGCTACACCTTC.

The CDR3 nucleotides are TGTGCCAGCAGGAGGGGACAGGGGATCACTGAAGCTTTCTTT. Its translation: CASRRGQGITEAFF. The V gene is TRBV6-1, the J gene TRBJ1-1, with TRBD1 matching 10 bases. This CDR3 comprises 14 residues. Germline values: CDR1 MNHNS, CDR2 SASEGT. Losses at the gene ends were 6 bases for V and 4 bases for J; bases not matched to a gene: 5.

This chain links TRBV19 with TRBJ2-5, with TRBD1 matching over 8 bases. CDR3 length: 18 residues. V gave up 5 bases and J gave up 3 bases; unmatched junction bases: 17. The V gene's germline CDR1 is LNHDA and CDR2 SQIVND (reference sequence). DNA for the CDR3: TGTGCCAGTAGTCTAGGGGCGCCAGGGGGCGCGGGTGAAGAGACCCAGTACTTC. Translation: CASSLGAPGGAGEETQYF.

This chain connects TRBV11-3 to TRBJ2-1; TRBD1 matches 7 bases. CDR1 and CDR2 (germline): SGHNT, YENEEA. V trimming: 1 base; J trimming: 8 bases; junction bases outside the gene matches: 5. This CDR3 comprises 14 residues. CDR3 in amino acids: CASSLAQGWDEQFF. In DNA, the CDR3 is TGTGCCAGCAGCTTAGCACAGGGGTGGGATGAGCAGTTCTTC. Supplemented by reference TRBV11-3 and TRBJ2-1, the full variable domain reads EAGVVQSPRYKIIEKKQPVAFWCNPISGHNTLYWYLQNLGQGPELLIRYENEEAVDDSQLPKDRFSAERLKGVDSTLKIQPAELGDSAVYLCASSLAQGWDEQFFGPGTRLTVL.